This TCR beta chain was profiled in a study of blood T cell repertoires in COVID-19. This CDR3 is 13 amino acids long. Germline V gene sequence: CDR1 SEHNR, CDR2 FQNEAQ (reference sequence). Trimming removed 5 bases from V and 5 bases from J; junction bases left unmatched: 3. Sequenced by immunoSEQ multiplex PCR; TCRdb stores in-frame clones only, minus some. The table has 150,000 to 200,000 clones, approximately 83% seen once. This clonotype was obtained from a human donor with acute or convalescent COVID-19. The donor label of this sample is uncertain. V and J are TRBV7-9 and TRBJ1-2; 9 positions agree with TRBD1. The sequenced sample consisted of peripheral blood. Here the CDR3 reads CASSPGTGYGYTF. The DNA of the CDR3 is TGTGCCAGCAGCCCCGGGACAGGGTATGGCTACACCTTC. The whole variable domain, filled in from reference TRBV7-9 and TRBJ1-2, reads DTGVSQNPRHKITKRGQNVTFRCDPISEHNRLYWYRQTLGQGPEFLTYFQNEAQLEKSRLLSDRFSAERPKGSFSTLEIQRTEQGDSAMYLCASSPGTGYGYTFGSGTRLTVV.